This entry lists 7 T cell receptor beta chains sequenced from one sample in a study of T cells in Graves' hyperthyroidism and ophthalmopathy. RNA transcripts were the template for amplifying TCR beta CDR3 regions. The study used the HTBI primer set for a first-round RT-PCR of the TCR CDR3. One entry per CDR3 protein, called by TCRdb with MiXCR from the multiplex PCR reads. The table includes over 700,000 distinct CDR3 sequences, 35% detected once. Sample: blood. The receptors originated from a woman aged 40-49 years with Graves' hyperthyroidism.

This clonotype has at least ten counts. J is TRBJ1-3 and V is TRBV7-9, with a tentative D call TRBD1 (5 bases). The ends were cut back, 5 bases at V and 4 bases at J, with 12 bases in the middle. CDR1 is SEHNR and CDR2 is FQNEAQ in the germline V gene (reference sequence). The CDR3 runs to 14 residues. The CDR3 reads CASSEQGTGNTIYF. CDR3 in DNA: TGTGCCAGCAGCGAGCAGGGAACCGGAAACACCATATATTTT.

This clonotype was picked up many times. V gene TRBV29-1 combines with J gene TRBJ1-5, with 8 nucleotides matching TRBD1. The CDR3 totals 14 residues. V gave up 6 bases and J gave up 5 bases; unmatched junction bases: 9. The germline gives CDR1 SQVTM, CDR2 ANQGSEA. CDR3 sequence reads: CSVVGQGGDQPQHF. The CDR3 DNA sequence: TGCAGCGTCGTCGGACAGGGAGGGGATCAGCCCCAGCATTTT. The whole variable domain, remainder taken from reference TRBV29-1 and TRBJ1-5, is SAVISQKPSRDICQRGTSLTIQCQVDSQVTMMFWYRQQPGQSLTLIATANQGSEATYESGFVIDKFPISRPNLTFSTLTVSNMSPEDSSIYLCSVVGQGGDQPQHFGDGTRLSIL.

The chain has TRBV19 and TRBJ2-7, with D hard to call. Trimming cost V 2 bases and J 1 base, with 12 bases left between them. CDR3 length equals 15 residues. Germline CDR1 reads LNHDA; CDR2 reads SQIVND (reference sequence). CDR3 sequence (DNA): TGTGCCAGTAGTATATCCGTAGGGCCTTCCTACGAGCAGTACTTC. Translated, it gives CASSISVGPSYEQYF.

This clonotype has more than one count but fewer than ten. The chain recombines TRBV6-2 or TRBV6-3 with TRBJ1-1; TRBD1 matches 7 bases. V lost 10 bases and J lost 4; bases outside the gene matches: 6. Germline CDR1 reads MNHEY; CDR2 reads SVGEGT. The CDR3 is made up of 12 amino acids. The CDR3 DNA reads TGTGCCAACCCACAGGGGAGCACTGAAGCTTTCTTT. This encodes CANPQGSTEAFF.

This clonotype was detected ten times or more. This chain uses TRBV20-1 with TRBJ1-1; maybe TRBD1 (6 bases). The CDR3 is made up of 16 amino acids. Germline CDR1 and CDR2: DFQATT and SNEGSKA (reference sequence). V shed 6 bases and J shed 5 bases, with 25 bases lying between them. The CDR3 spells CSAGDRFRSARTEAFF. In DNA form, the CDR3 reads TGCAGTGCCGGAGACAGGTTCCGTTCTGCGAGGACTGAAGCTTTCTTT.

The rearrangement links TRBV2 to TRBJ2-7, with D hard to call. The CDR3 has 18 residues. V gave up 3 bases and J gave up 0 bases, with 21 bases separating them. Germline CDR1 and CDR2: SNHLY and FYNNEI. The chain's CDR3 is CASSDWALSRLSSYEQYF. CDR3 nucleotide sequence: TGTGCCAGCAGTGATTGGGCCCTCTCTCGATTGAGCTCCTACGAGCAGTACTTC.

This sequence joins TRBV7-2 and TRBJ2-7; maybe TRBD1 (5 bases). This CDR3 has 13 amino acids. Trimming cost V 4 bases and J 3 bases, with 10 bases left between them. Germline V gene sequence: CDR1 SGHTA, CDR2 FQGNSA. The CDR3 reads CASSSNRNYEQYF. CDR3 nucleotides: TGTGCCAGCAGCTCGAACAGGAACTACGAGCAGTACTTC.